A selection of T cell receptor beta chains follows, all from one sample in a study of T cell responses to AZD1222 COVID-19 vaccine. Some clones are missing from TCRdb's copy, which holds only in-frame ones; the method was immunoSEQ multiplex PCR. The sample lists 100,000 to 150,000 clones; 85% to 90% were seen once. Sequenced here: peripheral blood, sampled on day 0 of AZD1222 vaccination. The origin of the receptors is an adult in good health. CDR3s leave out the opening cysteine and the closing phenylalanine or tryptophan. Part of the rows lack a size; the others show once, few, many or a class for expanded clones.

j_call: TRBJ1-5; cdr3_length: 15; clone_size: .; v_call: TRBV18; cdr3_aa: ASSLSVGQGGNQPQH
j_call: TRBJ2-7; cdr3_length: 13; clone_size: .; v_call: TRBV7-2; cdr3_aa: ASSLGAGATYEQY
j_call: TRBJ2-7; cdr3_length: 10; clone_size: .; v_call: TRBV6-5; cdr3_aa: ASISSSYEQY
j_call: TRBJ1-5; cdr3_length: 18; clone_size: .; v_call: TRBV29-1; cdr3_aa: SVESTSGTGPPWSNQPQH
j_call: TRBJ1-4; cdr3_length: 12; clone_size: .; v_call: TRBV5-1; cdr3_aa: ASSFWGMSEKLF
j_call: TRBJ2-7; cdr3_length: 12; clone_size: .; v_call: TRBV5-5; cdr3_aa: ASTQGPSSYEQY
j_call: TRBJ2-3; cdr3_length: 12; clone_size: .; v_call: TRBV7-2; cdr3_aa: ASSPRGGTDTQY
j_call: TRBJ1-2; cdr3_length: 11; clone_size: once; v_call: TRBV27; cdr3_aa: ASSLRGNYGYT
j_call: TRBJ2-1; cdr3_length: 11; clone_size: .; v_call: TRBV28; cdr3_aa: ASSPDRDNEQF
j_call: TRBJ2-7; cdr3_length: 12; clone_size: .; v_call: TRBV4-1; cdr3_aa: ASSQDVVAYEQY
j_call: TRBJ2-7; cdr3_length: 12; clone_size: once; v_call: TRBV7-2; cdr3_aa: ASSFSGRDSRQY
j_call: TRBJ1-3; cdr3_length: 11; clone_size: .; v_call: TRBV7-9; cdr3_aa: ASSSLSGNTIY
j_call: TRBJ2-1; cdr3_length: 12; clone_size: .; v_call: TRBV5-5; cdr3_aa: ASSRSYLWGEQF
j_call: TRBJ1-2; cdr3_length: 13; clone_size: .; v_call: TRBV3-1/TRBV3-2; cdr3_aa: ASSHWTLRVNGYT
j_call: TRBJ2-3; cdr3_length: 14; clone_size: .; v_call: TRBV6-4; cdr3_aa: ASSLTSGSSTDTQY